The 20 T cell receptor beta chains presented below share a single source sample, sequenced in a study of T cells in Graves' hyperthyroidism and ophthalmopathy. Authors of the study amplified TCR beta CDR3 regions from RNA transcripts. HTBI primers were the set used in a first-round RT-PCR of the TCR CDR3. TCRdb passed the multiplex PCR reads through MiXCR, listing each CDR3 protein once. The sample has 530,000 or so distinct CDR3 sequences; 15% to 20% are singletons. Material: blood. Receptor source: a woman under 30 with Graves' ophthalmopathy.

This clonotype was counted only a few times. Here the CDR3 reads CASSRGWNTEAFF. DNA of the CDR3: TGTGCCAGCAGTCGGGGTTGGAACACTGAAGCTTTCTTT. The V gene is TRBV25-1, the J gene TRBJ1-1; no definite D call. The length of the CDR3 is 13 residues. The germline CDR1 and CDR2 sequences are MGHDK and SYGVNS. Trimming cost V 5 bases and J 1 base, with 8 bases left between them.

Only a few counts were recorded for this clonotype. The chain combines TRBV7-6 with TRBJ2-7; TRBD1 agrees at 7 bases. This CDR3 has 16 amino acids. Trimming removed 3 bases from V and 7 bases from J; junction bases left unmatched: 15. Germline V gives CDR1 SGHVS, CDR2 FNYEAQ. CDR3 sequence (DNA): TGTGCCAGCAGCTTGGGACAGCTCAAACCCTCCGTGGAGCAGTACTTC. Protein product: CASSLGQLKPSVEQYF.

This chain uses TRBV4-1 with TRBJ2-7, with D perhaps being TRBD1 or TRBD2 (7 bases each). Trimming took 5 bases from V and 2 from J, leaving 13 bases between them. Germline V gene data show CDR1 as MGHRA and CDR2 as YSYEKL. CDR3 length: 14 residues. The CDR3 DNA reads as TGCGCCAGCAGCGGCCAGGGGGGGACCTACGAGCAGTACTTC. Amino acid sequence: CASSGQGGTYEQYF.

This clonotype has ten or more counts. The chain recombines TRBV3-1 with TRBJ2-7; D is undetermined. Deletions cut 1 base from V and 0 bases from J, with 4 bases between. The CDR3 has 13 amino acids. Germline V gene sequence: CDR1 LGHDT, CDR2 YNNKEL (reference sequence). The CDR3 nucleotides are TGTGCCAGCAGCCAAGGTTTCTCCTACGAGCAGTACTTC. This gives the protein CASSQGFSYEQYF.

This clonotype was detected ten times or more. The chain links TRBV6-5 to TRBJ2-7, with D possibly TRBD1 on 5 matching bases. The CDR3 length is 15 residues. The V gene lost 1 base and the J gene lost 0 bases, with 10 bases spanning the gap. Germline V gene lookup returns CDR1 MNHEY and CDR2 SVGAGI. This CDR3 is CASSYLPDSSYEQYF. CDR3 bases: TGTGCCAGCAGTTACTTACCCGACAGCTCCTACGAGCAGTACTTC.

This clonotype was counted many times. The chain couples TRBV30 to TRBJ1-1; tentative D call: TRBD1 (6 bases). Per the germline V gene, CDR1 is GTSNPN and CDR2 is SVGIG (reference sequence). This CDR3 is built from 13 residues. The V end was cut by 2 bases, the J end by 1 base, with 8 bases between. This CDR3 is CAWSPTGNTEAFF. CDR3 DNA sequence: TGTGCCTGGAGTCCGACAGGGAACACTGAAGCTTTCTTT.

This clonotype was seen repeatedly, ten times or more. The chain is built from TRBV28 and TRBJ1-3; 7 bases are a match to TRBD1. The CDR3 sequence is 13 residues long. The germline CDR1 and CDR2 sequences are MDHEN and SYDVKM. The V and J ends lost 6 bases and 7 bases, in that order; junction bases with no gene match: 6. The CDR3 sequence: CASSPTGRNTIYF. Here the CDR3 DNA reads TGTGCCAGCAGCCCGACAGGGCGCAACACCATATATTTT. The full variable domain, in which reference TRBV28 and TRBJ1-3 provide the parts outside the CDR3, is DVKVTQSSRYLVKRTGEKVFLECVQDMDHENMFWYRQDPGLGLRLIYFSYDVKMKEKGDIPEGYSVSREKKERFSLILESASTNQTSMYLCASSPTGRNTIYFGEGSWLTVV.

CDR3 in amino acids: CASSSGLSEEHYGYTF. The CDR3, as DNA: TGCGCCAGCAGCTCAGGTCTGTCGGAAGAGCACTATGGCTACACCTTC. The V and J genes are TRBV5-1 and TRBJ1-2; D remains ambiguous. The CDR3 totals 16 residues. The V and J ends lost 3 bases and 3 bases respectively, with 18 bases between them. Looked up from germline, CDR1 is SGHRS and CDR2 is YFSETQ.

This clonotype occurred a few times. The genes are TRBV12-3 or TRBV12-4 and TRBJ2-7; possible D gene TRBD1, 6 bases. The ends were cut back, 5 bases at V and 3 bases at J, with 14 bases in the middle. The CDR3 is made up of 14 amino acids. The CDR3 region has the DNA TGTGCCAGCAGTCAGGATGCAGGGGTCTACGAGCAGTACTTC. Its translation is CASSQDAGVYEQYF.

This sequence joins TRBV6-2 or TRBV6-3 and TRBJ2-4; D is unresolved. The germline V and J ends were trimmed by 0 bases and 1 base, with 13 bases remaining between them. Looked up from germline, CDR1 is MNHEY and CDR2 is SVGEGT. This CDR3 spans 17 amino acids. As DNA, the CDR3 is TGTGCCAGCAGTTACTCGTATGGGTCGGAGGCCAAAAACATTCAGTACTTC. Translation: CASSYSYGSEAKNIQYF.

This clonotype was seen a few times. The DNA of the CDR3 is TGTGCCAGTAGTACCGCGGGACAGCTACTCACAGATACGCAGTATTTT. This translates into CASSTAGQLLTDTQYF. The V and J genes are TRBV19 and TRBJ2-3; weak D call: TRBD1 (7 bases). Germline V gene data show CDR1 as LNHDA and CDR2 as SQIVND (reference sequence). The CDR3 is made up of 16 amino acids. Trimming removed 4 bases from V and 2 bases from J, with 16 bases in between.

As DNA, the CDR3 is TGTGCCAGTAGTATAGGGCTACAGAACACTGAAGCTTTCTTT. Protein sequence: CASSIGLQNTEAFF. The genes are TRBV19 and TRBJ1-1; D gene unclear. V dropped 1 base and J dropped 1 base, with 7 bases sitting between them. The CDR3 runs to 14 residues. Germline CDR1 is LNHDA and CDR2 is SQIVND (reference sequence).

This clonotype was counted at least ten times. The chain links TRBV20-1 to TRBJ2-7; D uncertain. V was pared by 3 bases and J by 4 bases, with 10 bases between. Germline V lookup: CDR1 DFQATT, CDR2 SNEGSKA (reference sequence). The CDR3 has 12 residues. CDR3 nucleotides: TGCAGTGCTAGGGGATCTGGATACGAGCAGTACTTC. Translated, it gives CSARGSGYEQYF.

This clonotype occurred a few times. The V gene is TRBV19, the J gene TRBJ2-7, with D perhaps matching TRBD1 or TRBD2 (5 bases each). The CDR3 sequence is 13 residues long. Trimming shortened V by 3 bases and J by 1 base, and 7 bases separated the two germline ends. Germline CDR1 LNHDA, CDR2 SQIVND (reference sequence). The CDR3 DNA follows: TGTGCCAGTAGTATGGGACGGTCCTACGAGCAGTACTTC. It codes for CASSMGRSYEQYF.

The chain joins TRBV9 to TRBJ2-1, with 8 positions matching TRBD2. The germline CDR1 and CDR2 sequences are SGDLS and YYNGEE. Trimming cost V 6 bases and J 5 bases; bases outside gene matches: 10. The length of the CDR3 is 15 residues. CDR3 protein: CASTPASGPNNEQFF. CDR3 nucleotides: TGTGCCAGCACCCCAGCTAGCGGGCCAAACAATGAGCAGTTCTTC.

V and J are TRBV6-1 and TRBJ1-4; 9 bases agree with TRBD1. CDR1 and CDR2 from the germline V gene are MNHNS and SASEGT. V trimming: 6 bases; J trimming: 4 bases; junction bases outside the gene matches: 6. The CDR3 has 15 amino acids. This chain's CDR3 is CASRDTGGFNEKLFF. In DNA, the CDR3 is TGTGCCAGCAGAGACACAGGGGGCTTTAATGAAAAACTGTTTTTT.

Many counts were recorded for this clonotype. As DNA, the CDR3 is TGTGCCAGCAGCCAGGGACAGGCTTATGGCTACACCTTC. This codes for CASSQGQAYGYTF. The rearrangement uses TRBV7-2 and TRBJ1-2; 8 nucleotides align to TRBD1. Germline trimming cut 5 bases from V and 5 bases from J; bases unmatched to any gene: 4. The germline V gene encodes CDR1 SGHTA and CDR2 FQGNSA. This CDR3 is built from 13 residues.

The V gene is TRBV28, the J gene TRBJ1-5, with 9 bases that match TRBD1. Per the germline V gene, CDR1 is MDHEN and CDR2 is SYDVKM. V was clipped by 4 bases and J by 6 bases; unmatched bases: 4. This CDR3 has 14 amino acids. The CDR3 reads CASSSNRGPQPQHF. The CDR3 DNA reads as TGTGCCAGCAGTTCCAACAGGGGGCCTCAGCCCCAGCATTTT.

The CDR3 DNA reads as TGTGCCATCAGACGGGGACAGGCGGAAGAGACCCAGTACTTC. Translating gives CAIRRGQAEETQYF. The chain combines TRBV10-3 with TRBJ2-5, with 8 bases lining up with TRBD1. This CDR3 is 14 amino acids long. CDR1 and CDR2 (germline): ENHRY, SYGVKD. With V trimmed by 6 bases and J by 3 bases, 6 bases remained unmatched.

This clonotype was detected many times. The rearrangement uses TRBV6-1 and TRBJ2-1; TRBD2 agrees at 10 bases. This CDR3 region has 17 residues. Germline V gene sequence: CDR1 MNHNS, CDR2 SASEGT. The V gene end was trimmed by 6 bases and the J gene end by 5 bases; junction bases not matched to a gene: 13. CDR3 sequence (DNA): TGTGCCAGCAGATCATACCAGGGCAGCGGGGGGGACAATGAGCAGTTCTTC. This gives the protein CASRSYQGSGGDNEQFF.